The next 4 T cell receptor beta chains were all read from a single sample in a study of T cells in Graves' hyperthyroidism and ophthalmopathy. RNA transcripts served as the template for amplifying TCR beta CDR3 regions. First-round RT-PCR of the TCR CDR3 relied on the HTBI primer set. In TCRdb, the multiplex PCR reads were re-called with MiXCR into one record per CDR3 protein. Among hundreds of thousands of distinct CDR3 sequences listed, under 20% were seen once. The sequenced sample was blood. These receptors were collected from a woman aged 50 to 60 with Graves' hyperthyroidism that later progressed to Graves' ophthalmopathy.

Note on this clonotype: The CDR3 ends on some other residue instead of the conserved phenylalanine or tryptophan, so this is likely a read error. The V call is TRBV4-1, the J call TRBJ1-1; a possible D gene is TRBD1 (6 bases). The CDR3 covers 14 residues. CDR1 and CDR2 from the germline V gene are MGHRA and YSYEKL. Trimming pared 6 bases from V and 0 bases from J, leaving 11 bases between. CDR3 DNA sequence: TGCGCCAGCAGACCACAGGGAATGAACACTGAAGCTTTCCTT. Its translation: CASRPQGMNTEAFL.

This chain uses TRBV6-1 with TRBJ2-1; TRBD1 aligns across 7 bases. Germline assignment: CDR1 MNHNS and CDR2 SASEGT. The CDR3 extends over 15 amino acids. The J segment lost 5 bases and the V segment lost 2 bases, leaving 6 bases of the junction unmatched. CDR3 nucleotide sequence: TGTGCCAGCAGTGAAAAGGGGGCGGCCAACAATGAGCAGTTCTTC. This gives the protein CASSEKGAANNEQFF.

The DNA for the CDR3 is TGTGCCAGCAGCCCCAACAGGGTTAGCACTGAAGCTTTCTTT. Its protein product is CASSPNRVSTEAFF. The V gene is TRBV3-1, the J gene TRBJ1-1; maybe TRBD1 (6 bases). Germline CDR1 reads LGHDT; CDR2 reads YNNKEL (reference sequence). The CDR3 extends over 14 amino acids. V dropped 4 bases and J dropped 4 bases, with 13 bases sitting between them.

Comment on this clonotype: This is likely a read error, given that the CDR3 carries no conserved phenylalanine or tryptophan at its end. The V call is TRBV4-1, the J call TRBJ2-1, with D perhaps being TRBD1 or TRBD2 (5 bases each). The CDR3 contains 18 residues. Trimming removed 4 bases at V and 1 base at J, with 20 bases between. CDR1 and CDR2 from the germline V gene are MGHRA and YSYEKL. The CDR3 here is CASSRPPFGASSYNEQFL. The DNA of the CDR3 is TGCGCCAGCAGCCGCCCACCGTTCGGGGCGTCGTCCTACAATGAGCAGTTCCTC.